This is a list of T cell receptor beta chains from one sample in a study of preoperative IRX-2 immunotherapy in early breast cancer. Produced via immunoSEQ multiplex PCR; TCRdb's table is partial and in-frame only. Here the sample spans 25,000 to 35,000 clones, approximately 83% being singletons. The sample here was taken from a patient treated with IRX-2 immunotherapy. The receptors were gathered from a human donor with breast cancer. The CDR3 runs from the conserved cysteine through the conserved F or W. Fields, in order: clone size, D gene, J gene, V gene, CDR3 DNA, CDR3 protein. A D gene is named only where the DNA matches it firmly. Clone size is shown for a subset of rows, as once, few, many or a class of expanded clone.

clone size: -; D gene: -; J gene: TRBJ1-1; V gene: TRBV11-3; CDR3 DNA: TGTGCCAGCAGCTTGGCCAGGGGTCTGATGATGAACACTGAAGCTTTCTTT; CDR3 protein: CASSLARGLMMNTEAFF
clone size: once; D gene: -; J gene: TRBJ2-6; V gene: TRBV7-6; CDR3 DNA: TGTGCCAGCAGCTTAAATTCCGGAGCTGGTGGGGCCAACGTCCTGACTTTC; CDR3 protein: CASSLNSGAGGANVLTF
clone size: -; D gene: -; J gene: TRBJ2-7; V gene: TRBV6-7; CDR3 DNA: TGTGCCAGCAGTTGTACAGCCCCCTACGAGCAGTACTTC; CDR3 protein: CASSCTAPYEQYF
clone size: -; D gene: -; J gene: TRBJ2-1; V gene: TRBV6-8; CDR3 DNA: TGTGCCAGCAGTGGAGGCAGCCCCTCGGGGAATGAGCAGTTCTTC; CDR3 protein: CASSGGSPSGNEQFF
clone size: -; D gene: TRBD1; J gene: TRBJ2-5; V gene: TRBV7-7; CDR3 DNA: TGTGCCAGCAGCTTGGGGACAGGGACGGAGACCCAGTACTTC; CDR3 protein: CASSLGTGTETQYF
clone size: -; D gene: TRBD2; J gene: TRBJ2-7; V gene: TRBV6-8; CDR3 DNA: TGTGCCAGCAAAAAGTATAGCGGGCCATTGTTCGAGCAGTACTTC; CDR3 protein: CASKKYSGPLFEQYF
clone size: -; D gene: TRBD2; J gene: TRBJ2-1; V gene: TRBV6-7; CDR3 DNA: TGTGCCAGCATCGGTATAGCGGGAGGGGCGTTTGAGCAGTTCTTC; CDR3 protein: CASIGIAGGAFEQFF
clone size: -; D gene: -; J gene: TRBJ1-2; V gene: TRBV19; CDR3 DNA: TGTGCCAGTAGTCTAGGGACCCTTCGGGGCTACACCTTC; CDR3 protein: CASSLGTLRGYTF
clone size: -; D gene: -; J gene: TRBJ2-7; V gene: TRBV6-1; CDR3 DNA: TGTGCCAGCAGTGAAGGGAGCAGGCCCTACGAGCAGTACTTC; CDR3 protein: CASSEGSRPYEQYF
clone size: -; D gene: TRBD2; J gene: TRBJ2-1; V gene: TRBV6-8; CDR3 DNA: TGTGCCAGCAGTACTAGCGGGACATATGAGCAGTTCTTC; CDR3 protein: CASSTSGTYEQFF
clone size: -; D gene: -; J gene: TRBJ1-4; V gene: TRBV19; CDR3 DNA: TGTGCCACTTACAGGTCCCTGGGGGAAAAACTGTTTTTT; CDR3 protein: CATYRSLGEKLFF
clone size: -; D gene: -; J gene: TRBJ2-2; V gene: TRBV2; CDR3 DNA: TGTGCCAGCAGTTACCTAACGAACACCGGGGAGCTGTTTTTT; CDR3 protein: CASSYLTNTGELFF
clone size: -; D gene: -; J gene: TRBJ2-1; V gene: TRBV22-1; CDR3 DNA: TGTGCCATCAGTGGGCTTTCCCCTAATGAGCAGTTCTTC; CDR3 protein: CAISGLSPNEQFF
clone size: -; D gene: -; J gene: TRBJ1-2; V gene: TRBV6-8; CDR3 DNA: TGTGCCAGCAGTTACTCGATGACAGCCCTCGCTGGCTACACCTTC; CDR3 protein: CASSYSMTALAGYTF
clone size: -; D gene: TRBD1; J gene: TRBJ2-3; V gene: TRBV5-1; CDR3 DNA: TGCGCCAGCAGCTTGTTGGGACAGAGCACAGATACGCAGTATTTT; CDR3 protein: CASSLLGQSTDTQYF
clone size: -; D gene: -; J gene: TRBJ2-2; V gene: TRBV11-3; CDR3 DNA: TGTGCCAGCAGCCGTGGGGTGCGCACCGGGGAGCTGTTTTTT; CDR3 protein: CASSRGVRTGELFF
clone size: -; D gene: -; J gene: TRBJ2-7; V gene: TRBV19; CDR3 DNA: TGTGCCAGTAGTACCCAAAGGGGCGGCTACGAGCAGTACTTC; CDR3 protein: CASSTQRGGYEQYF
clone size: -; D gene: TRBD1; J gene: TRBJ2-7; V gene: TRBV6-7; CDR3 DNA: TGTGCCAGCAGTCCCAGCCGGGACAGGGTTGGCGAGCAGTACTTC; CDR3 protein: CASSPSRDRVGEQYF
clone size: -; D gene: -; J gene: TRBJ1-4; V gene: TRBV7-1; CDR3 DNA: TGTGCCAGCAGCATCCGGCAGGCCCGCGAAAAACTGTTTTTT; CDR3 protein: CASSIRQAREKLFF
clone size: -; D gene: TRBD2; J gene: TRBJ2-2; V gene: TRBV29-1; CDR3 DNA: TGCAGCGCACTAGCGGGAGGGAGCGGGGAGCTGTTTTTT; CDR3 protein: CSALAGGSGELFF
clone size: -; D gene: -; J gene: TRBJ1-5; V gene: TRBV12-5; CDR3 DNA: TGTGCCAGCTCCCCCCCCGATCAGCCCCAGCATTTT; CDR3 protein: CASSPPDQPQHF
clone size: few; D gene: TRBD1; J gene: TRBJ1-5; V gene: TRBV28; CDR3 DNA: TGTGCCAGCAGCCTCGACAGGGTTGCTCAGCCCCAGCATTTT; CDR3 protein: CASSLDRVAQPQHF
clone size: -; D gene: TRBD1; J gene: TRBJ2-7; V gene: TRBV19; CDR3 DNA: TGTGCCAGTAGTATCGTCGCAGGGGGCAGGTACGAGCAGTACTTC; CDR3 protein: CASSIVAGGRYEQYF
clone size: -; D gene: -; J gene: TRBJ2-3; V gene: TRBV18; CDR3 DNA: TGTGCCAGCTCACCACTGGGGACCACAGATACGCAGTATTTT; CDR3 protein: CASSPLGTTDTQYF
clone size: -; D gene: -; J gene: TRBJ1-4; V gene: TRBV19; CDR3 DNA: TGTGCCAGTAGTTTGCCGGGGCTGAATGAAAAACTGTTTTTT; CDR3 protein: CASSLPGLNEKLFF
clone size: -; D gene: TRBD1; J gene: TRBJ2-7; V gene: TRBV15; CDR3 DNA: TGTGCCACCAGCAGATGGCCGGGACAGGTGTACGAGCAGTACTTC; CDR3 protein: CATSRWPGQVYEQYF
clone size: -; D gene: -; J gene: TRBJ2-7; V gene: TRBV7-4; CDR3 DNA: TGTGCCAGCAGCTTGCAGGGGATACGTTACGAGCAGTACTTC; CDR3 protein: CASSLQGIRYEQYF
clone size: -; D gene: TRBD2; J gene: TRBJ2-3; V gene: TRBV7-1; CDR3 DNA: TGTGCCAGCAGCTTTGAGGTCGGACTAGCGGGAGCTGCCCCGACGGATACGCAGTATTTT; CDR3 protein: CASSFEVGLAGAAPTDTQYF
clone size: -; D gene: TRBD2; J gene: TRBJ2-2; V gene: TRBV7-1; CDR3 DNA: TGTGCCAGCAGCAAGGGGACTAGCGCGGGCACCGGGGAGCTGTTTTTT; CDR3 protein: CASSKGTSAGTGELFF
clone size: -; D gene: TRBD1; J gene: TRBJ1-3; V gene: TRBV6-8; CDR3 DNA: TGTGCCAGCATTTCGGTCCGGGGACAGGGTACAGTCCACACCATATATTTT; CDR3 protein: CASISVRGQGTVHTIYF
clone size: once; D gene: -; J gene: TRBJ1-2; V gene: TRBV23-1; CDR3 DNA: TGCGCCAGCAGCCAAGACGGACATCCCTATGGCTACACCTTC; CDR3 protein: CASSQDGHPYGYTF
clone size: -; D gene: TRBD2; J gene: TRBJ2-3; V gene: TRBV11-3; CDR3 DNA: TGTGCCAGCAGCGCGGGAGGCTCCGGGGATACGCAGTATTTT; CDR3 protein: CASSAGGSGDTQYF
clone size: -; D gene: TRBD1; J gene: TRBJ1-1; V gene: TRBV11-3; CDR3 DNA: TGTGCCAGCAGGGATCGGGACAGGGGAAAGAACACTGAAGCTTTCTTT; CDR3 protein: CASRDRDRGKNTEAFF